The text below deals with one T cell receptor beta chain. What it recognizes is unknown. These data belong to a study of T-cell reconstitution after alpha-beta-depleted transplantation in children. Whole-study findings and limits: It was surviving recipient T cells and thymic progenitors that gave some patients high TCRbeta diversity at day 60.

The CDR3 loop spans 14 amino acids. In germline, CDR1 is SGHDT, CDR2 YYEEEE. Trimming took 3 bases from V and 7 from J, leaving 14 bases between them. It was with unique molecular identifiers that the TCRbeta library was prepared. TCRdb re-called the PCR reads with MiXCR, one entry per CDR3 protein. The data show 400,000 to 450,000 distinct CDR3 sequences, with over 40% seen just once and around 29% held by the top ten. The source material was PBMCs, sampled before TCRalphabeta/CD19-depleted stem cell transplant. This receptor was identified in a girl aged 2-10 years with aplastic anemia, due to receive a stem cell transplant. V and J are TRBV5-6 and TRBJ2-1; weak D call: TRBD2 (6 bases). Here the CDR3 DNA reads TGTGCCAGCAGCTCTAGCGCCCTTTGGAATGAGCAGTTCTTC. Its protein product is CASSSSALWNEQFF. Full variable domain (remainder filled in from reference TRBV5-6 and TRBJ2-1): DAGVTQSPTHLIKTRGQQVTLRCSPKSGHDTVSWYQQALGQGPQFIFQYYEEEERQRGNFPDRFSGHQFPNYSSELNVNALLLGDSALYLCASSSSALWNEQFFGPGTRLTVL.